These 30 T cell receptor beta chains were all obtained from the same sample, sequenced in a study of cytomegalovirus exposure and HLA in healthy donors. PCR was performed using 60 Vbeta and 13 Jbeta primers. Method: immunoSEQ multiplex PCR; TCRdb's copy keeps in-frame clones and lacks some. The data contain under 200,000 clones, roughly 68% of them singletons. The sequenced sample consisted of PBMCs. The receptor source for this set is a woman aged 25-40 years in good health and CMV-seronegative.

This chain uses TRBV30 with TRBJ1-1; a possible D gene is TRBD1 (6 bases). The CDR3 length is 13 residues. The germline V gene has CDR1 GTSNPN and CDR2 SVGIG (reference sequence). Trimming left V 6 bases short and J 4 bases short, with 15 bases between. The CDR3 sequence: CACQGTRGTEAFF. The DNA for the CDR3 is TGTGCCTGCCAGGGGACACGGGGCACTGAAGCTTTCTTT.

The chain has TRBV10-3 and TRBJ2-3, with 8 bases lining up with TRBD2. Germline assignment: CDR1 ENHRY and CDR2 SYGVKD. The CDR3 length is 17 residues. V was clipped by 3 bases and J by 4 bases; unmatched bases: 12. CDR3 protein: CAISERLAGGGSDTQYF. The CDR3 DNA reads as TGTGCCATCAGTGAAAGACTCGCGGGAGGTGGGTCAGATACGCAGTATTTT.

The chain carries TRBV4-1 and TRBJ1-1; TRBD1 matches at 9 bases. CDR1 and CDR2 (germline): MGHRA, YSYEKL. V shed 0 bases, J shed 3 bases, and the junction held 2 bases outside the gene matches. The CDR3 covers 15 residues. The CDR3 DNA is TGCGCCAGCAGCCAAGAAACAGGGGGCTACACTGAAGCTTTCTTT. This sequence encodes CASSQETGGYTEAFF.

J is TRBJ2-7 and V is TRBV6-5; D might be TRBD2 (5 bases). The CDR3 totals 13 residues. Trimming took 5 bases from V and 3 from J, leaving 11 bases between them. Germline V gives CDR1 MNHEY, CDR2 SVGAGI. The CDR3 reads CASSRESGYEQYF. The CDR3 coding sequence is TGTGCCAGCAGTAGGGAGTCCGGCTACGAGCAGTACTTC.

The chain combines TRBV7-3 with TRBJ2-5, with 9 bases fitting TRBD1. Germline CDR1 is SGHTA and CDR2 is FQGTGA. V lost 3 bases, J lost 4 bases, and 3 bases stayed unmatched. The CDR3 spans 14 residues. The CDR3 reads CASSLGQGIETQYF. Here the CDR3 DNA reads TGTGCCAGCAGCTTGGGACAGGGCATAGAGACCCAGTACTTC.

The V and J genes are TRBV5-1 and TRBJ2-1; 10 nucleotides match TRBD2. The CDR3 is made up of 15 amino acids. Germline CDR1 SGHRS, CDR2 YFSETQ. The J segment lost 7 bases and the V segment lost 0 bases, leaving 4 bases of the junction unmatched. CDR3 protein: CASSLVGLAYNEQFF. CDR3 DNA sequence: TGCGCCAGCAGCTTGGTGGGACTAGCGTATAATGAGCAGTTCTTC.

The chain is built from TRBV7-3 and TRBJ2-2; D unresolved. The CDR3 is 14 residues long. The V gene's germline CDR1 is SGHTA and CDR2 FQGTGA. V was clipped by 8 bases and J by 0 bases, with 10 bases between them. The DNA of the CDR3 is TGTGCCAGCGAACAGTTCGCGAACACCGGGGAGCTGTTTTTT. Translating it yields CASEQFANTGELFF.

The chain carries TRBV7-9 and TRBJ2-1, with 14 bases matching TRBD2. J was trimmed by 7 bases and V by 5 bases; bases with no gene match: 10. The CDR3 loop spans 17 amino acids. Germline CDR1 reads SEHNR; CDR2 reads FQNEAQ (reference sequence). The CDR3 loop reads CASSQRGLAGGRNEQFF. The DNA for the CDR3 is TGTGCCAGCAGCCAAAGAGGACTAGCGGGAGGTAGAAATGAGCAGTTCTTC. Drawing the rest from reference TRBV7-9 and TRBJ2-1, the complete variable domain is DTGVSQNPRHKITKRGQNVTFRCDPISEHNRLYWYRQTLGQGPEFLTYFQNEAQLEKSRLLSDRFSAERPKGSFSTLEIQRTEQGDSAMYLCASSQRGLAGGRNEQFFGPGTRLTVL.

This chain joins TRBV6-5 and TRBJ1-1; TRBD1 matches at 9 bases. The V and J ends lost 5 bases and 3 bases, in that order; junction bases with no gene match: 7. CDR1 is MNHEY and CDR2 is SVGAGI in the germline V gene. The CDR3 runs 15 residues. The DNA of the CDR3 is TGTGCCAGCAGTGCCCACAGGGGGCTGGACACTGAAGCTTTCTTT. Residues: CASSAHRGLDTEAFF.

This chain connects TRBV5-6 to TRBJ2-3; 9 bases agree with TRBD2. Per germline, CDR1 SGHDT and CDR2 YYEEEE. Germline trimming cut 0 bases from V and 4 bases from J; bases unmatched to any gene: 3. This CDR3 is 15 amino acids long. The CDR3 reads CASSLVAGAPDTQYF. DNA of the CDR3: TGTGCCAGCAGCTTGGTAGCGGGGGCCCCAGATACGCAGTATTTT.

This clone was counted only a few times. The CDR3 bases are TGCGCCAGCAGCTTGGGGAGACTAGCGGGCACGGAAAACATTCAGTACTTC. This gives the protein CASSLGRLAGTENIQYF. The chain links TRBV5-1 to TRBJ2-4, with 10 bases fitting TRBD2. CDR1 and CDR2 from the germline V gene are SGHRS and YFSETQ. There are 17 residues in the CDR3. V was pared by 0 bases and J by 5 bases, with 8 bases of the junction left unmatched.

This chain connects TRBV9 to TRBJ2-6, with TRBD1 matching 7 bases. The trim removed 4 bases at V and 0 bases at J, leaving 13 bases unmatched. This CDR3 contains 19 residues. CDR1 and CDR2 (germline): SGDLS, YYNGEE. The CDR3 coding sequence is TGTGCCAGCAGCCCACGAGAGGACAGGCCCCGCTCTGGGGCCAACGTCCTGACTTTC. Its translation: CASSPREDRPRSGANVLTF.

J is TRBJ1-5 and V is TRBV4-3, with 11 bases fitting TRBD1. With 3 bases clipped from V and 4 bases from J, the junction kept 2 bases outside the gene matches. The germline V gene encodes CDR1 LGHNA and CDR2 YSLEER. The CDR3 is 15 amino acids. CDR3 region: CASSQDRGLNQPQHF. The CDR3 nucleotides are TGCGCCAGCAGCCAGGACAGGGGGCTGAATCAGCCCCAGCATTTT.

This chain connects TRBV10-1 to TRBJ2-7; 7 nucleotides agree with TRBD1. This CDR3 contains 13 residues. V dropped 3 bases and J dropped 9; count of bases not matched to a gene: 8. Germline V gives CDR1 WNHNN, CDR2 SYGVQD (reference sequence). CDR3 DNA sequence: TGCGCCAGCAGTGAAGGGACAGACACGGGGCAGTACTTC. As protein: CASSEGTDTGQYF.

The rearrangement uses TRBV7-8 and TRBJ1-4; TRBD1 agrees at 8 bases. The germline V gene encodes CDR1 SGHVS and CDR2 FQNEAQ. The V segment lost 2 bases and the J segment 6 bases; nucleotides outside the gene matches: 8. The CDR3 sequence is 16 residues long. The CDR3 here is CASSLRQGAGDEKLFF. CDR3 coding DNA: TGTGCCAGCAGCTTACGGCAGGGGGCAGGGGATGAAAAACTGTTTTTT.

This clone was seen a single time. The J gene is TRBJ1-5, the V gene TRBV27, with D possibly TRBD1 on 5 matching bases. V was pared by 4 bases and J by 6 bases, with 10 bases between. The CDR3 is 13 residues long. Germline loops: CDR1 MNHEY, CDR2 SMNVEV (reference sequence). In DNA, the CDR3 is TGTGCCAGCAGTTCAGGGATTACTCAGCCCCAGCATTTT. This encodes CASSSGITQPQHF.

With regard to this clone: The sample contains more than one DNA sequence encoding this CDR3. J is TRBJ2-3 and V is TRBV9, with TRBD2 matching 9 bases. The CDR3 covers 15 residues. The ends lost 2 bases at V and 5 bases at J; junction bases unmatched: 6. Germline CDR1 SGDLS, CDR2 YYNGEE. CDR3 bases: TGTGCCAGCAGCGTGGGGGGACTAGCAGGAGATACGCAGTATTTT. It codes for CASSVGGLAGDTQYF.

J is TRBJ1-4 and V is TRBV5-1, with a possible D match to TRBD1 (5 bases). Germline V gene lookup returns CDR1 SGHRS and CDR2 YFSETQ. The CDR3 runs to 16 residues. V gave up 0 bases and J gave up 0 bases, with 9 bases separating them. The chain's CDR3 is CASSLEAGATNEKLFF. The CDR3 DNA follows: TGCGCCAGCAGCTTGGAGGCGGGGGCAACTAATGAAAAACTGTTTTTT.

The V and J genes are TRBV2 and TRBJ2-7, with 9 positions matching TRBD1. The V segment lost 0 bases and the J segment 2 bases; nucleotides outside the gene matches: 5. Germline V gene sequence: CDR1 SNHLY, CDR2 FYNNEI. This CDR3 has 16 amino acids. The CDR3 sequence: CASSEAAGTGTYEQYF. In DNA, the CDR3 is TGTGCCAGCAGTGAAGCGGCGGGGACAGGGACCTACGAGCAGTACTTC. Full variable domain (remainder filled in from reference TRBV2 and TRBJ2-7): EPEVTQTPSHQVTQMGQEVILRCVPISNHLYFYWYRQILGQKVEFLVSFYNNEISEKSEIFDDQFSVERPDGSNFTLKIRSTKLEDSAMYFCASSEAAGTGTYEQYFGPGTRLTVT.

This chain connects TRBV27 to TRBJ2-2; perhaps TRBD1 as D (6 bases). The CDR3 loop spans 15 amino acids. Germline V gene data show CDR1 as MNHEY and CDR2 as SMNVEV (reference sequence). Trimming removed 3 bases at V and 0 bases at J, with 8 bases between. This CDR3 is CASSFRDTNTGELFF. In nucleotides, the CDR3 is TGTGCCAGCAGTTTTCGGGACACGAACACCGGGGAGCTGTTTTTT.

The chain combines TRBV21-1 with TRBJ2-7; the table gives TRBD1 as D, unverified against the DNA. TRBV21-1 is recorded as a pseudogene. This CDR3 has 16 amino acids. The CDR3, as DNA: TGTGCCAGCAGCAAAGAACCCCCGACAGGGATGGACGAGCAGTACTTC. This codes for CASSKEPPTGMDEQYF.

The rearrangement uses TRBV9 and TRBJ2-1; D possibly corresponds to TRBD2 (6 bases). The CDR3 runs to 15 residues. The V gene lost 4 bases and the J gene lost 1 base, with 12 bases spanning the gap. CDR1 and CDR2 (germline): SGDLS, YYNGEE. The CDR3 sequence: CASSPGGESYNEQFF. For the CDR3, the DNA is TGTGCCAGCAGCCCAGGCGGGGAGTCCTACAATGAGCAGTTCTTC.

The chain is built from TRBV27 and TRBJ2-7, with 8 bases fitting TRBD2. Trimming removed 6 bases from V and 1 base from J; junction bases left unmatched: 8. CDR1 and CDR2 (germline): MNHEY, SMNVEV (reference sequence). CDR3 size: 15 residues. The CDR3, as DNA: TGTGCCAGCAGCCCGACTAGCGCTCTTTCCTACGAGCAGTACTTC. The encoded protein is CASSPTSALSYEQYF.

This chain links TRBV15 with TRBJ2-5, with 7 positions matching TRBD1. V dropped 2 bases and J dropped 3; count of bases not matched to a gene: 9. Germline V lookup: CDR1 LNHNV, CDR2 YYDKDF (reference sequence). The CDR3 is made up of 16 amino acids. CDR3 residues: CATSRTTGVAKETQYF. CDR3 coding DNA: TGTGCCACCAGCAGAACAACAGGGGTAGCCAAAGAGACCCAGTACTTC.

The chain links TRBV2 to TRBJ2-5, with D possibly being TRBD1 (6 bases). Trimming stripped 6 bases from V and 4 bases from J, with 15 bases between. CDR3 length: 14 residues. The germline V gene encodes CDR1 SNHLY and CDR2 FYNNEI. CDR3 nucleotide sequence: TGTGCCAGCAGGGGGACACCAAAGGGAGAGACCCAGTACTTC. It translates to CASRGTPKGETQYF. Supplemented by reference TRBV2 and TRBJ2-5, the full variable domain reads EPEVTQTPSHQVTQMGQEVILRCVPISNHLYFYWYRQILGQKVEFLVSFYNNEISEKSEIFDDQFSVERPDGSNFTLKIRSTKLEDSAMYFCASRGTPKGETQYFGPGTRLLVL.

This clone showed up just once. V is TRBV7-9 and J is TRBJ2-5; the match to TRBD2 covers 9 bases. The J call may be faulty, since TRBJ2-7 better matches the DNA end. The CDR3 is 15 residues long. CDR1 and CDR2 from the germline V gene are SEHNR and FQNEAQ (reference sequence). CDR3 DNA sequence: TGTGCCAGCAGCCTTAGCGGGAGTGAGTCCTACGAGCAGTACTTC. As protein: CASSLSGSESYEQYF.

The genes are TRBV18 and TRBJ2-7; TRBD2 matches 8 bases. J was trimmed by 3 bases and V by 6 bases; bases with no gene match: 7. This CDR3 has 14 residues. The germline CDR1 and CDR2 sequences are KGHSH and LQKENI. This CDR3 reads CASSLLAEYYEQYF. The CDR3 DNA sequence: TGTGCCAGCTCTTTACTAGCGGAGTACTACGAGCAGTACTTC.

The CDR3 nucleotides read TGTGCCAGCAGCGTAGCTACTAGCGGCACAGATACGCAGTATTTT. Translated, it gives CASSVATSGTDTQYF. The V and J genes are TRBV9 and TRBJ2-3; 7 bases fit TRBD2. V was pared by 0 bases and J by 1 base, with 2 bases of the junction left unmatched. The CDR3 contains 15 residues. The germline V gene encodes CDR1 SGDLS and CDR2 YYNGEE.

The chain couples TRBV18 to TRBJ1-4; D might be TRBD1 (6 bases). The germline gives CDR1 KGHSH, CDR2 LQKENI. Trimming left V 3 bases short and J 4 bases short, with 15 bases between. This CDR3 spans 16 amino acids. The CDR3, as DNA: TGTGCCAGCTCACCTCAGGGACACGCCCGTAATGAAAAACTGTTTTTT. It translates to CASSPQGHARNEKLFF.

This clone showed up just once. As DNA, the CDR3 is TGTGCCAGCAGCGTAGTAGGAGACAATGAGCAGTTCTTC. It is translated as CASSVVGDNEQFF. The V gene is TRBV9, the J gene TRBJ2-1; D not certain. This CDR3 is 13 amino acids long. The V end was cut by 0 bases, the J end by 5 bases, with 6 bases between. From germline, CDR1 is SGDLS and CDR2 YYNGEE.